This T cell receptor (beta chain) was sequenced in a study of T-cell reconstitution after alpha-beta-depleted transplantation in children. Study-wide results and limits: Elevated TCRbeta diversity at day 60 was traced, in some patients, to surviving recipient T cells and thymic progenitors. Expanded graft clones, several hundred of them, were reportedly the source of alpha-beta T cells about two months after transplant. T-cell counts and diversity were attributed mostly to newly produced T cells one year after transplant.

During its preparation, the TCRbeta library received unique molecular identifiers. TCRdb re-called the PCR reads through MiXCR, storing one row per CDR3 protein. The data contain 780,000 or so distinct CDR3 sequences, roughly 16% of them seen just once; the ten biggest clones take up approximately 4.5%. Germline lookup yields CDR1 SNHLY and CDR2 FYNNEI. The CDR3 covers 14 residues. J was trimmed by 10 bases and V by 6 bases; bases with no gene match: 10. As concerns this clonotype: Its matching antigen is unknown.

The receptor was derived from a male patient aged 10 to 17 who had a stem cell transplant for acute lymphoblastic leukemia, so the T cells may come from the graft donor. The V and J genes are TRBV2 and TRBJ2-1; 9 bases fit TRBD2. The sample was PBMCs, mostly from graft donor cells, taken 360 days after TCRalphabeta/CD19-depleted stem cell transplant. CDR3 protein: CASRDPSGMGEQFF. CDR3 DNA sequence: TGTGCCAGCAGGGATCCTAGCGGGATGGGGGAGCAGTTCTTC.